A selection of T cell receptor beta chains follows, all from one sample in a study of tumor and adjacent non-tumor tissue in lung cancer. Using its own MiXCR run on the multiplex PCR reads, TCRdb lists one record per CDR3 protein. The table lists 90,000 to 100,000 distinct CDR3 sequences, more than 80% of them singletons. The sample was distant non-tumor lung tissue. The receptor source for this set is a man in his 60s with small cell lung cancer. Each CDR3 is given with its conserved first and last residue. D genes are given only for firm matches. A row's size may be missing; if present it is once, few, many or a size class.

V gene,J gene,clone size,D gene,CDR3 protein,CDR3 DNA
TRBV4-1,TRBJ2-3,NA,TRBD2,CASSRESGAIDAQYF,TGCGCCAGCAGCCGGGAAAGCGGGGCCATAGATGCGCAGTATTTT
TRBV5-1,TRBJ2-1,NA,TRBD2,CASSLTAGDLKEQCF,TGCGCCAGCAGCTTGACGGCGGGAGACCTCAAAGAGCAGTGCTTC
TRBV10-2,TRBJ2-1,NA,NA,CASCETGQSEQLF,TGCGCCAGCTGCGAGACTGGCCAGAGCGAGCAGTTATTC
TRBV28,TRBJ2-5,many,NA,CASSRPGAQYF,TGTGCCAGCAGCCGTCCGGGGGCCCAGTACTTC
TRBV4-2,TRBJ1-4,NA,TRBD1,CASSQIQGMEKLFF,TGTGCCAGCAGCCAAATACAGGGGATGGAAAAACTCTTTTTT
TRBV12-3/TRBV12-4,TRBJ2-2,NA,NA,CASSLSQGSTWEQFF,TGTGCCAGCAGTTTGTCACAGGGAAGCACCTGGGAGCAGTTTTTT
TRBV6-5,TRBJ2-1,NA,NA,CASSYSGGVGNGQLF,TGTGCCAGCAGTTACTCTGGTGGAGTGGGTAATGGGCAGTTATTC
TRBV20-1,TRBJ1-6,NA,NA,CSARDYRLAHNSLLHF,TGCAGTGCTAGAGATTACCGCCTCGCCCATAATTCACTCCTCCACTTT
TRBV6-2/TRBV6-3,TRBJ2-3,many,NA,CASSYNGDTQYF,TGTGCCAGCAGTTACAATGGCGATACGCAGTATTTT
TRBV7-9,TRBJ1-1,few,NA,CASSARDRSMNTEAFF,TGTGCCAGCAGCGCCCGGGACCGATCCATGAACACTGAAGCTTTCTTT
TRBV20-1,TRBJ2-1,NA,TRBD2,CSARGILARAHDQFF,TGCAGTGCTAGAGGTATACTAGCGAGAGCTCACGATCAGTTCTTC
TRBV5-1,TRBJ2-7,NA,NA,CTSSLVQGGKQYF,TGCACCAGCAGCTTGGTTCAGGGTGGCAAGCAGTACTTC
TRBV12-5,TRBJ2-1,NA,TRBD2,CASGYQLLLAGGSSYNEQFF,TGTGCTAGTGGCTACCAGCTGTTACTAGCGGGAGGCTCCTCCTACAATGAGCAGTTCTTC
TRBV2,TRBJ1-1,NA,NA,CANGLTIEAFF,TGTGCCAACGGTCTAACAATTGAAGCTTTCTTT
TRBV10-3,TRBJ2-5,NA,TRBD1,CAITQGTGEGKTQYF,TGTGCCATCACCCAAGGGACAGGGGAAGGAAAGACCCAGTACTTC
TRBV5-5,TRBJ2-2,NA,TRBD2,CGSTNRGDGDTGQLFF,TGTGGCAGCACCAATCGGGGGGACGGTGACACCGGGCAGCTGTTTTTT
TRBV7-8,TRBJ1-2,NA,NA,CASSPEQGEFPYGYTF,TGTGCCAGCAGCCCCGAACAGGGTGAGTTCCCCTATGGCTACACCTTC
TRBV6-6,TRBJ2-2,NA,NA,CASCSSNTGELFF,TGTGCCAGCTGTAGCTCGAACACAGGGGAGCTGTTTTTT
TRBV5-6,TRBJ1-2,NA,TRBD1,CASSPEGQGFSYGYTF,TGTGCCAGCAGTCCCGAAGGACAGGGTTTTTCCTATGGCTACACATTC
TRBV10-2,TRBJ1-1,NA,NA,CASSSSENTEVFF,TGCGCCAGCAGCAGCTCAGAGAACACTGAAGTTTTCTTT
TRBV11-2,TRBJ2-3,once,NA,CASILDWTDTQYF,TGCGCCAGCATCTTAGACTGGACAGATACTCAGTATTTT
TRBV4-2,TRBJ2-1,few,NA,CANSQDEQWNSAYNEQFF,TGTGCCAACAGCCAAGATGAGCAGTGGAACTCCGCCTACAATGAGCAGTTCTTC
TRBV6-1,TRBJ2-2,NA,TRBD1,CASTRQGATGELFF,TGTGCGAGCACTCGACAGGGCGCCACCGGGGAGCTGTTTTTT
TRBV28,TRBJ2-3,NA,NA,CASTHRWGTQYF,TGTGCCAGCACCCATAGATGGGGTACGCAGTATTTT
TRBV29-1,TRBJ1-1,medium-sized,TRBD1,CSVRGDRERAFF,TGCAGCGTGAGGGGAGACAGGGAAAGGGCTTTCTTT
TRBV5-1,TRBJ2-1,few,NA,CAGSSMGGYSYNEQFF,TGCGCCGGCAGCTCCATGGGCGGATACTCCTACAATGAGCAGTTCTTC
TRBV27,TRBJ1-6,NA,NA,CASSKDSYNSPLHF,TGTGCCAGCTCCAAAGACTCCTATAATTCACCCCTCCACTTT
TRBV6-6,TRBJ2-6,NA,NA,CVSSLDVGSGANVLTF,TGTGTCAGCAGTTTGGACGTAGGCTCTGGGGCCAACGTCCTGACTTTC
TRBV7-6,TRBJ2-3,NA,TRBD2,CASSLGGGRAMDTQYF,TGTGCCAGCAGCTTAGGAGGCGGGAGGGCGATGGATACGCAGTATTTT
TRBV20-1,TRBJ1-1,many,NA,CSAKGHNTEAFF,TGCAGTGCTAAGGGACACAACACTGAAGCTTTCTTT
TRBV5-1,TRBJ2-1,NA,TRBD1,CASHQTGGSYNEQFF,TGCGCCAGCCACCAAACAGGGGGCTCCTACAATGAGCAGTTCTTC
TRBV29-1,TRBJ2-2,NA,NA,CRVWTATGEMFF,TGCAGAGTTTGGACGGCCACCGGGGAGATGTTTTTT
TRBV6-1,TRBJ2-6,NA,NA,CASCEDTSSGANVLTF,TGTGCCAGCTGTGAGGATACGAGTTCTGGGGCCAACGTTCTGACTTTC
TRBV29-1,TRBJ2-3,NA,TRBD2,CSVGVAGDTQYF,TGCAGCGTCGGGGTAGCGGGAGATACGCAGTATTTT
TRBV11-2,TRBJ2-7,NA,TRBD2,CTSSLATSDTYEQYF,TGTACCAGCAGCTTAGCTACTAGCGACACCTACGAGCAGTACTTC
TRBV29-1,TRBJ2-1,NA,TRBD1,CGVAHLDRDMNEQFF,TGCGGCGTTGCACATCTGGACAGGGATATGAATGAGCAGTTCTTC
TRBV6-2/TRBV6-3,TRBJ2-7,NA,NA,CASSYAQGGIHEQYF,TGTGCCAGCAGTTACGCCCAAGGGGGAATTCACGAGCAGTACTTC
TRBV20-1,TRBJ2-2,NA,TRBD2,CSARDFSGRTGGELFF,TGCAGTGCTAGAGATTTTAGCGGGAGGACTGGCGGGGAGCTGTTTTTT
TRBV12-3/TRBV12-4,TRBJ2-7,NA,NA,CARNHTGYEQYF,TGTGCCCGCAACCACACGGGATACGAGCAGTACTTC
TRBV11-2,TRBJ2-7,NA,NA,CASSLVVQGSRNEQYF,TGTGCCAGCAGCTTAGTAGTTCAGGGGTCTAGGAACGAGCAGTACTTC
TRBV28,TRBJ2-5,NA,TRBD1,CASNLGQQGQETQYF,TGTGCCAGCAACCTGGGACAGCAAGGCCAAGAGACCCAGTACTTC
TRBV18,TRBJ2-3,NA,NA,CASIGGTAATDTQYF,TGTGCCAGCATAGGGGGGACAGCCGCCACAGATACGCAGTATTTT
TRBV7-8,TRBJ2-1,few,NA,CASNTRAYEQFF,TGTGCCAGCAACACTCGGGCCTATGAGCAGTTCTTC
TRBV5-4,TRBJ2-3,NA,NA,CVSSQGEDTQYF,TGTGTGAGCAGCCAAGGGGAAGATACGCAGTATTTT
TRBV29-1,TRBJ1-5,NA,TRBD1,CSVGGTGNQPQRF,TGCAGCGTTGGAGGGACAGGGAACCAGCCCCAGCGTTTC